Shown below are 20 T cell receptor beta chains from a single sample sequenced in a study of T cell responses to AZD1222 COVID-19 vaccine. TCRdb's copy holds only in-frame clones and misses some; the assay was immunoSEQ multiplex PCR. This table has over 150,000 clones, 90% appearing once. The sample in question was peripheral blood, obtained on day 0 of AZD1222 vaccination. These receptors were taken from an adult in good health.

V and J are TRBV5-1 and TRBJ1-5; 7 bases align to TRBD1. V gave up 4 bases and J gave up 3 bases; unmatched junction bases: 4. This CDR3 spans 14 amino acids. Germline assignment: CDR1 SGHRS and CDR2 YFSETQ. CDR3: CASSVGTDNQPQHF. Written as DNA, the CDR3 is TGCGCCAGCAGCGTCGGGACAGACAATCAGCCCCAGCATTTT.

The chain couples TRBV12-5 to TRBJ1-1; the D is unclear. Germline CDR1 LGHNT, CDR2 FRNRAP. The CDR3 runs 13 residues. V was clipped by 6 bases and J by 0 bases, with 8 bases between them. CDR3 loop: CASGPDLNTEAFF. In DNA, the CDR3 is TGTGCTAGTGGCCCCGACTTGAACACTGAAGCTTTCTTT.

The chain's CDR3 is CASSLVGGRTDTQYF. The CDR3 DNA reads TGCGCCAGCAGCTTGGTCGGGGGGCGTACAGATACGCAGTATTTT. This chain links TRBV5-1 with TRBJ2-3, with TRBD2 as a possible D gene (7 bases). Per the germline V gene, CDR1 is SGHRS and CDR2 is YFSETQ. The CDR3 has 15 residues. V shed 0 bases and J shed 3 bases, with 11 bases lying between them.

The rearrangement joins TRBV24-1 to TRBJ1-2; 7 positions match TRBD1. Germline CDR1 KGHDR, CDR2 SFDVKD. The V segment lost 5 bases and the J segment 0 bases; nucleotides outside the gene matches: 5. CDR3 length equals 15 residues. CDR3: CATSGGTASNYGYTF. The CDR3 DNA reads as TGTGCCACCAGTGGGGGGACAGCGTCTAACTATGGCTACACCTTC.

This clone was recorded only once. The chain links TRBV2 to TRBJ1-1; 12 nucleotides align to TRBD1. V dropped 4 bases and J dropped 4; count of bases not matched to a gene: 7. The germline V gene has CDR1 SNHLY and CDR2 FYNNEI. The CDR3 is 16 residues long. CDR3 nucleotides: TGTGCCAGCAGTGCGGGGACAGGGGGCAGAATCACTGAAGCTTTCTTT. As protein: CASSAGTGGRITEAFF. The entire variable domain, with the rest obtained from reference TRBV2 and TRBJ1-1, is as follows: EPEVTQTPSHQVTQMGQEVILRCVPISNHLYFYWYRQILGQKVEFLVSFYNNEISEKSEIFDDQFSVERPDGSNFTLKIRSTKLEDSAMYFCASSAGTGGRITEAFFGQGTRLTVV.

The chain carries TRBV30 and TRBJ2-7; D is undetermined. The CDR3 is 13 amino acids. The ends were cut back, 3 bases at V and 2 bases at J, with 11 bases in the middle. Germline CDR1 and CDR2: GTSNPN and SVGIG (reference sequence). The DNA for the CDR3 is TGTGCCTGGAGACGCGAGGCAGCCTACGAGCAGTACTTC. This gives the protein CAWRREAAYEQYF.

This clone appeared once. CDR3 nucleotide sequence: TGTGCCAGCAGCGTAGTCGCGGAGACCCAGTACTTC. Protein: CASSVVAETQYF. V usage is TRBV9 and J usage is TRBJ2-5, with no clear D. Germline V CDR1 and CDR2: SGDLS, YYNGEE. V lost 0 bases, J lost 5 bases, and 5 bases lay in between. The CDR3 covers 12 residues.

J is TRBJ1-3 and V is TRBV27; a possible D gene is TRBD1 (5 bases). Trimming took off 4 bases at V and 4 bases at J, with 11 bases between the two ends. The CDR3 is 14 residues long. The germline V gene encodes CDR1 MNHEY and CDR2 SMNVEV (reference sequence). CDR3 sequence: CASSSGLEGNTIYF. The CDR3 DNA is TGTGCCAGCAGTTCAGGGTTAGAAGGAAACACCATATATTTT.

The V gene is TRBV5-1, the J gene TRBJ2-2; the match to TRBD1 covers 9 bases. CDR1 is SGHRS, CDR2 YFSETQ, per germline. J lost 7 bases, V lost 4 bases, and 5 bases had no gene match. CDR3 size: 14 residues. The CDR3 DNA is TGCGCCAGCAGCGTGACAGGGGGTGGCGGGGAGCTGTTTTTT. This encodes CASSVTGGGGELFF.

This rearrangement joins TRBV7-2 to TRBJ1-2; tentative D call: TRBD1 (5 bases). The CDR3 length is 13 residues. Germline assignment: CDR1 SGHTA and CDR2 FQGNSA. V was trimmed by 3 bases and J by 5 bases, leaving 10 bases between them. The CDR3 nucleotides read TGTGCCAGCAGCTTGGGGACTCATTATGGCTACACCTTC. The encoded protein is CASSLGTHYGYTF.

This chain joins TRBV10-3 and TRBJ2-7; 11 nucleotides agree with TRBD2. Per germline, CDR1 ENHRY and CDR2 SYGVKD. The CDR3 extends over 14 amino acids. With 6 bases clipped from V and 5 bases from J, the junction kept 6 bases outside the gene matches. Here the CDR3 reads CAISAGTSGNEQYF. The CDR3, as DNA: TGTGCCATCAGCGCCGGGACTAGCGGAAACGAGCAGTACTTC.

The CDR3 sequence: CASSLIGEGRYGYTF. In DNA, the CDR3 is TGTGCCAGCAGCTTAATCGGTGAAGGGAGGTATGGCTACACCTTC. The chain combines TRBV5-4 with TRBJ1-2, with D unresolved. The CDR3 is made up of 15 amino acids. In germline, CDR1 is SGHNT, CDR2 YYREEE (reference sequence). The ends were cut back, 2 bases at V and 5 bases at J, with 16 bases in the middle.

The genes are TRBV11-1 and TRBJ2-5; no reliable D call. Germline lookup yields CDR1 SGHAT and CDR2 FQDESV (reference sequence). Trimming left V 1 base short and J 5 bases short, with 14 bases between. The CDR3 is 15 residues long. The CDR3 DNA reads TGTGCCAGCAGCTTAGGCGTGTTACCGCAGGAGACCCAGTACTTC. This encodes CASSLGVLPQETQYF.

J is TRBJ2-7 and V is TRBV11-2; TRBD1 aligns across 9 bases. The CDR3 length is 15 residues. Trimming cost V 4 bases and J 2 bases; bases outside gene matches: 6. From germline, CDR1 is SGHAT and CDR2 FQNNGV. The DNA for the CDR3 is TGTGCCAGCAGCTCATTGACAGGGGGACCCTACGAGCAGTACTTC. Translated, it gives CASSSLTGGPYEQYF.

This clone was observed a handful of times. The J gene is TRBJ1-2, the V gene TRBV6-5; D may be TRBD1 (5 bases). Germline loops: CDR1 MNHEY, CDR2 SVGAGI. Trimming took off 4 bases at V and 4 bases at J, with 10 bases between the two ends. The CDR3 consists of 13 residues. CDR3 region: CASSSRDGYGYTF. The CDR3 DNA reads TGTGCCAGCAGTTCCAGGGATGGCTATGGCTACACCTTC.

This clone occurred once. This sequence joins TRBV27 and TRBJ2-7; D gene ambiguous. The germline V gene has CDR1 MNHEY and CDR2 SMNVEV (reference sequence). The CDR3 spans 14 residues. Trimming removed 8 bases from V and 0 bases from J, with 14 bases in between. This chain's CDR3 is CASRINVFSYEQYF. CDR3 DNA: TGTGCCAGCCGGATAAATGTCTTCTCCTACGAGCAGTACTTC.

The chain joins TRBV6-5 to TRBJ1-3; D is perhaps TRBD1 (5 bases). Trimming took 10 bases from V and 4 from J, leaving 14 bases between them. CDR3 size: 13 residues. From germline, CDR1 is MNHEY and CDR2 SVGAGI. The CDR3 DNA sequence: TGTGCCACCGCCGGGGGAACGGGAAACACCATATATTTT. It codes for CATAGGTGNTIYF.

This sequence joins TRBV27 and TRBJ2-5, with 8 bases identical to TRBD1. In germline, CDR1 is MNHEY, CDR2 SMNVEV (reference sequence). The trim removed 4 bases at V and 5 bases at J, leaving 6 bases unmatched. The CDR3 length is 14 residues. CDR3 DNA sequence: TGTGCCAGCAGTTCCAGGGGGCCCGGGGAGACCCAGTACTTC. Translating gives CASSSRGPGETQYF.

This chain connects TRBV9 to TRBJ1-5; D gene unclear. Germline V gene sequence: CDR1 SGDLS, CDR2 YYNGEE. CDR3 length: 12 amino acids. Trimming pared 4 bases from V and 7 bases from J, leaving 9 bases between. The CDR3 spells CASSRGLQPQHF. CDR3 nucleotides: TGTGCCAGCAGCCGTGGACTACAGCCCCAGCATTTT.

This clone occurred once. The V call is TRBV9, the J call TRBJ2-1; 9 nucleotides align to TRBD2. There are 16 residues in the CDR3. V dropped 4 bases and J dropped 6; count of bases not matched to a gene: 11. In germline, CDR1 is SGDLS, CDR2 YYNGEE. Written as DNA, the CDR3 is TGTGCCAGCAGCCCCGTCCCGAGCGGGGGGTCCAATGAGCAGTTCTTC. Protein product: CASSPVPSGGSNEQFF.